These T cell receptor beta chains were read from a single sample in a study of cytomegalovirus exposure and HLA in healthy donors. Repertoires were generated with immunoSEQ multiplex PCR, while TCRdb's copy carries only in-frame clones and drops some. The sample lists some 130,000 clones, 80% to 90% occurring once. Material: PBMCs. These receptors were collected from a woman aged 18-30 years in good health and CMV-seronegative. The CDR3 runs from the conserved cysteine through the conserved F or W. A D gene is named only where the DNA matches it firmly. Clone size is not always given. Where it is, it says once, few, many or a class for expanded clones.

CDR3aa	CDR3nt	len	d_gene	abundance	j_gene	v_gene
CASSTDRDRSPLHF	TGCGCCAGCAGCACGGACAGGGATCGTTCACCCCTCCACTTT	14	TRBD1	few	TRBJ1-6	TRBV5-1
CASRPRDRPGYTF	TGTGCCAGCCGGCCGAGGGACAGACCTGGCTACACCTTC	13	TRBD1	once	TRBJ1-2	TRBV9
CASSPGTDEAFF	TGTGCCAGCAGCCCTGGGACAGACGAAGCTTTCTTT	12	TRBD1	NA	TRBJ1-1	TRBV5-8
CASGHNQETQYF	TGTGCCAGCGGCCACAACCAAGAGACCCAGTACTTC	12	NA	NA	TRBJ2-5	TRBV11-1
CASRLIVSTEAFF	TGTGCCAGCAGGCTGATAGTGTCCACTGAAGCTTTCTTT	13	NA	NA	TRBJ1-1	TRBV28
CAIPDRQMGETQYF	TGTGCCATCCCGGACAGGCAAATGGGAGAGACCCAGTACTTC	14	TRBD1	NA	TRBJ2-5	TRBV7-9
CASSDKRGGPDTQYF	TGTGCCAGCAGTGATAAAAGGGGTGGACCAGATACGCAGTATTTT	15	NA	once	TRBJ2-3	TRBV6-4
CASSQTGGSYGYTF	TGTGCCAGCAGCCAAACAGGGGGATCCTATGGCTACACCTTC	14	TRBD1	NA	TRBJ1-2	TRBV5-4
CASSERGNQPQHF	TGTGCCAGCAGTGAAAGAGGAAATCAGCCCCAGCATTTT	13	NA	few	TRBJ1-5	TRBV6-1
CASSLRGTEAFF	TGTGCCAGCAGCCTCAGGGGTACTGAAGCTTTCTTT	12	NA	NA	TRBJ1-1	TRBV2
CSARVGLALFF	TGCAGTGCTAGGGTGGGACTAGCTTTATTCTTC	11	TRBD2	NA	TRBJ2-1	TRBV20-1
CASSQSEETQYF	TGCGCCAGCAGCCAATCCGAAGAGACCCAGTACTTC	12	NA	once	TRBJ2-5	TRBV4-1
CASQTRQITDTQYF	TGTGCCAGCCAGACGCGGCAGATCACAGATACGCAGTATTTT	14	NA	once	TRBJ2-3	TRBV6-6
CASKTDGGDHSPLHF	TGCGCCAGCAAAACGGACGGAGGAGATCATTCACCCCTCCACTTT	15	NA	NA	TRBJ1-6	TRBV5-1
CATRTGAKNEKLFF	TGTGCCACGCGGACAGGGGCCAAGAATGAAAAACTGTTTTTT	14	TRBD1	NA	TRBJ1-4	TRBV6-5
CSVSSDGFRANTEAFF	TGCAGCGTTTCCTCAGACGGCTTCAGGGCGAACACTGAAGCTTTCTTT	16	NA	NA	TRBJ1-1	TRBV29-1
CASSPTPGTGVYEQYF	TGTGCCAGCAGCCCCACTCCCGGGACAGGGGTGTACGAGCAGTACTTC	16	TRBD1	NA	TRBJ2-7	TRBV13
CASSEALAGYYEQYF	TGTGCCAGCAGTGAAGCGCTGGCAGGGTACTACGAGCAGTACTTC	15	NA	NA	TRBJ2-7	TRBV6-1
CASSIRGSFNDQPQHF	TGTGCCAGCAGCATCAGGGGGTCCTTTAACGATCAGCCCCAGCATTTT	16	TRBD1	NA	TRBJ1-5	TRBV7-8
CASTPLLGQGAYGYTF	TGTGCCAGCACTCCCCTCCTAGGACAGGGTGCCTATGGCTACACCTTC	16	TRBD1	once	TRBJ1-2	TRBV7-7
CASSFPGTGELFF	TGTGCCAGCAGCTTTCCGGGCACCGGGGAGCTGTTTTTT	13	NA	NA	TRBJ2-2	TRBV5-4
CASSYSSLGNEQFF	TGTGCCAGCAGTTACTCGAGTCTAGGCAATGAGCAGTTCTTC	14	NA	NA	TRBJ2-1	TRBV6-5
CASAGSGGIATEAFF	TGTGCCAGCGCGGGGTCCGGTGGCATCGCCACTGAAGCTTTCTTT	15	NA	NA	TRBJ1-1	TRBV6-5
CASSEMRNGNTEAFF	TGTGCCAGCAGTGAAATGCGGAACGGGAACACTGAAGCTTTCTTT	15	NA	NA	TRBJ1-1	TRBV2
CASSQYTGELFF	TGCGCCAGCAGCCAATACACCGGGGAGCTGTTTTTT	12	NA	NA	TRBJ2-2	TRBV5-1
CASSRTGELFF	TGCGCCAGCAGTCGCACAGGGGAGCTGTTTTTT	11	NA	NA	TRBJ2-2	TRBV4-1
CASTIGGAIVDIQYF	TGTGCCAGCACAATCGGGGGGGCCATTGTAGACATTCAGTACTTC	15	TRBD2	NA	TRBJ2-4	TRBV28
CASSRRDRDYEQYF	TGTGCCAGCAGCCGCCGGGACAGGGACTACGAGCAGTACTTC	14	TRBD1	NA	TRBJ2-7	TRBV7-8
CASSVNRATNEKLFF	TGCGCCAGCAGCGTTAACAGAGCAACTAATGAAAAACTGTTTTTT	15	NA	NA	TRBJ1-4	TRBV5-1
CASSLDSPRGAYEQYF	TGTGCCAGCAGTTTAGATAGCCCCCGGGGGGCTTACGAGCAGTACTTC	16	NA	NA	TRBJ2-7	TRBV27
CASRVVQRGPTEQYF	TGTGCCAGCCGCGTCGTCCAGAGGGGGCCTACCGAGCAGTACTTC	15	TRBD1	NA	TRBJ2-7	TRBV5-7
CASSAPGHINQPQHF	TGTGCCAGCAGCGCCCCGGGACACATCAATCAGCCCCAGCATTTT	15	NA	NA	TRBJ1-5	TRBV9
CASSMGQGAGIGETQYF	TGTGCCAGTAGTATGGGACAGGGGGCAGGAATCGGGGAGACCCAGTACTTC	17	TRBD1	NA	TRBJ2-5	TRBV19
CASSPGTGRGDEQFF	TGTGCCAGCAGCCCAGGGACAGGACGAGGGGATGAGCAGTTCTTC	15	TRBD1	NA	TRBJ2-1	TRBV2
CASGLVMTSGGADTQYF	TGTGCTAGTGGTTTGGTTATGACGAGCGGGGGAGCGGATACGCAGTATTTT	17	TRBD2	NA	TRBJ2-3	TRBV12-5
CASWTSGPDTQYF	TGTGCCAGCTGGACTAGCGGACCAGATACGCAGTATTTT	13	TRBD2	NA	TRBJ2-3	TRBV2
CAISLWTGTTYNEQFF	TGTGCCATCAGTTTATGGACAGGGACGACCTACAATGAGCAGTTCTTC	16	TRBD1	NA	TRBJ2-1	TRBV10-3
CASSPLWTFDKENTEAFF	TGTGCCAGCTCACCACTGTGGACTTTTGACAAGGAGAACACTGAAGCTTTCTTT	18	NA	few	TRBJ1-1	TRBV18
CASSGLRGAYNEQFF	TGTGCCAGCAGCGGCCTCAGGGGGGCCTACAATGAGCAGTTCTTC	15	NA	NA	TRBJ2-1	TRBV7-9
CSVVGNTNTEAFF	TGCAGCGTTGTGGGCAATACGAACACTGAAGCTTTCTTT	13	NA	NA	TRBJ1-1	TRBV29-1
CATGDGRLAGGRSYEQYF	TGCGCCACCGGTGATGGAAGACTAGCGGGGGGCCGGTCCTACGAGCAGTACTTC	18	TRBD2	NA	TRBJ2-7	TRBV10-1
CASSLLTGAYGYTF	TGTGCCAGCAGTCTATTGACAGGGGCCTATGGCTACACCTTC	14	TRBD1	NA	TRBJ1-2	TRBV2
CATRSSREGDTQYF	TGTGCCACCAGATCTAGCCGGGAAGGTGATACGCAGTATTTT	14	NA	NA	TRBJ2-3	TRBV25-1
CASRRSLGTGGNQPQHF	TGTGCCAGCAGACGGAGTTTAGGGACAGGGGGCAATCAGCCCCAGCATTTT	17	TRBD1	few	TRBJ1-5	TRBV2
CASRAGTGEETQYF	TGTGCCAGCAGGGCCGGGACAGGGGAAGAGACCCAGTACTTC	14	TRBD1	NA	TRBJ2-5	TRBV2
CASSPGYSQETQYF	TGTGCCAGCAGCCCCGGTTACTCACAAGAGACCCAGTACTTC	14	NA	NA	TRBJ2-5	TRBV11-1
CASNGGGEETQYF	TGTGCCAGCAATGGCGGGGGGGAAGAGACCCAGTACTTC	13	TRBD2	NA	TRBJ2-5	TRBV6-6